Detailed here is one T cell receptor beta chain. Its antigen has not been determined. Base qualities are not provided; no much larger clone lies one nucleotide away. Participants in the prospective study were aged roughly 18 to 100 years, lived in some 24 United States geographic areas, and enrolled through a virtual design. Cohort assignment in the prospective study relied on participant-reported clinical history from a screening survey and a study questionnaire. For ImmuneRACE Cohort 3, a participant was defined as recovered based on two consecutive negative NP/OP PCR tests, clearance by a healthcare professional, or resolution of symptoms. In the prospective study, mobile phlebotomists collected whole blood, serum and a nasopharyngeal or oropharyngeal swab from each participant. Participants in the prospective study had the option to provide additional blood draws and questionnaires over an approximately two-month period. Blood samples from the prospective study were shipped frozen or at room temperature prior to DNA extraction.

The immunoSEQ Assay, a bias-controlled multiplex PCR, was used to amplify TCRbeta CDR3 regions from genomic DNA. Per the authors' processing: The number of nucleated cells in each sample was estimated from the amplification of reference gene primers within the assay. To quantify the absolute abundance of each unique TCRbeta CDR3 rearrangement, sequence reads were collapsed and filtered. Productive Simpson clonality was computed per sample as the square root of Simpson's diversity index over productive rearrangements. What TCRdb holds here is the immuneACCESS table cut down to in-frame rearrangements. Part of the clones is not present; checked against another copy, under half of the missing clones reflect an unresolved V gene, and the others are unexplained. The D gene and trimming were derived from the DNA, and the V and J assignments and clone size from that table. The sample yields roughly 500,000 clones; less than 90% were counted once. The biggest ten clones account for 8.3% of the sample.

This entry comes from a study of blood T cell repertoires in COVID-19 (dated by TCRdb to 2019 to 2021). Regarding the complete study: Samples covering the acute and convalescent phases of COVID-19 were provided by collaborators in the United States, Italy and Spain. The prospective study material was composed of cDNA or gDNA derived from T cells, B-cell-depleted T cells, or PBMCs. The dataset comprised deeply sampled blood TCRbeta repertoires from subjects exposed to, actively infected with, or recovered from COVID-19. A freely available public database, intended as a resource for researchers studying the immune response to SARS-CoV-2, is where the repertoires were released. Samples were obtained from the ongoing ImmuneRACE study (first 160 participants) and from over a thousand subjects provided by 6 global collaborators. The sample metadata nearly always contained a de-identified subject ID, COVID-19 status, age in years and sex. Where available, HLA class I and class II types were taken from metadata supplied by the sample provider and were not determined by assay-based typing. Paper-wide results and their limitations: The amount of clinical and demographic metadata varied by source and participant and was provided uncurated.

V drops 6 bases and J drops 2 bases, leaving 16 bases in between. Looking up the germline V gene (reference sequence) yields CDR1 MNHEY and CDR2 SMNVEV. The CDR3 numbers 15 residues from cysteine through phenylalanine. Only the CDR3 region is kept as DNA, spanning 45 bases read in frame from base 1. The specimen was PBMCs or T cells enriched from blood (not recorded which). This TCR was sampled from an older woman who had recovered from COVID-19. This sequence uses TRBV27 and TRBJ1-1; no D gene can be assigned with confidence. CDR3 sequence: CASRSGGELNTEAFF. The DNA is TGTGCCAGCAGATCCGGCGGGGAACTAAACACTGAAGCTTTCTTT.